What follows are 8 T cell receptor beta chains derived from one specimen sequenced in a study of cytomegalovirus exposure and HLA in healthy donors. 60 Vbeta and 13 Jbeta primers were used in PCR. Produced via immunoSEQ multiplex PCR; TCRdb's table is partial and in-frame only. The repertoire holds about 130,000 clones, with around 85% as singletons. The sample was PBMCs. Receptors were obtained from a man in his late teens or twenties in good health and CMV-seropositive.

This chain uses TRBV2 with TRBJ1-1, with D maybe TRBD1 (6 bases). CDR3 size: 16 residues. Per germline, CDR1 SNHLY and CDR2 FYNNEI. V lost 5 bases, J lost 1 base, and 17 bases lay in between. For the CDR3, the DNA is TGTGCCAGCAGTAGACCACGGACAGACCAGAACACTGAAGCTTTCTTT. It codes for CASSRPRTDQNTEAFF.

The chain joins TRBV6-6 to TRBJ2-3; TRBD1 matches 8 bases. In germline, CDR1 is MNHNY, CDR2 SVGAGI (reference sequence). With 5 bases clipped from V and 4 bases from J, the junction kept 8 bases outside the gene matches. The CDR3 spans 15 residues. This CDR3 reads CASSPGGAGADTQYF. DNA for the CDR3: TGTGCCAGCAGTCCAGGGGGCGCGGGCGCAGATACGCAGTATTTT.

As for this clone: Relative to the germline gene, one junction end is altered; a read error may explain this. This sequence joins TRBV7-7 and TRBJ2-3; 11 bases are a match to TRBD2. The CDR3 has 17 amino acids. Germline-derived CDR1 and CDR2 are SSHAT and FNYEAQ (reference sequence). The CDR3 bases are TGTGCTAGCAGCTTAGGACTAGCGGGCACCGGCACAGATACGCAGTATTTT. This translates into CASSLGLAGTGTDTQYF.

The chain combines TRBV2 with TRBJ2-7, with D uncertain. Germline V lookup: CDR1 SNHLY, CDR2 FYNNEI. The CDR3 contains 14 residues. The V end was cut by 4 bases, the J end by 2 bases, with 12 bases between. CDR3 bases: TGTGCCAGCAGTGTCAACAGACACACCTACGAGCAGTACTTC. This codes for CASSVNRHTYEQYF.

The gene calls are TRBV6-5 and TRBJ2-1; weak D call: TRBD1 (6 bases). Germline CDR1 MNHEY, CDR2 SVGAGI. Trimming stripped 6 bases from V and 3 bases from J, with 12 bases between. This CDR3 is built from 14 residues. CDR3 nucleotides: TGTGCCAGCAGGGTGACAGGCCGCTACAATGAGCAGTTCTTC. Translating it yields CASRVTGRYNEQFF.

The chain combines TRBV5-1 with TRBJ1-2; D remains ambiguous. Trimming stripped 0 bases from V and 7 bases from J, with 16 bases between. CDR1 is SGHRS, CDR2 YFSETQ, per germline. This CDR3 has 15 amino acids. The CDR3 here is CASSLADTIDSGYTF. The CDR3 coding sequence is TGCGCCAGCAGCTTGGCTGACACCATAGATAGTGGCTACACCTTC.

Here the CDR3 DNA reads TGCGCCAGCAGCCAAGTTACAGGTGACTATGGCTACACCTTC. This gives the protein CASSQVTGDYGYTF. The chain recombines TRBV4-1 with TRBJ1-2; TRBD1 might be the D (5 bases). Germline CDR1 reads MGHRA; CDR2 reads YSYEKL. This CDR3 has 14 residues. V was cut by 1 base and J by 3 bases, with 9 bases left in between.

The chain carries TRBV25-1 and TRBJ1-1; 9 bases line up with TRBD1. CDR1 is MGHDK, CDR2 SYGVNS, per germline. This CDR3 is built from 15 residues. Trimming cost V 5 bases and J 4 bases; bases outside gene matches: 8. CDR3 protein: CASSPRTGAGTEAFF. The CDR3 region has the DNA TGTGCCAGCAGTCCCCGGACAGGGGCAGGCACTGAAGCTTTCTTT.